A selection of T cell receptor beta chains follows, all from one sample in a study of shared clonotypes between healthy human individuals. Libraries were prepared by immunoSEQ multiplex PCR; TCRdb keeps only in-frame clonotypes and omits some of them. The data hold around 1,100,000 clones, with roughly 77% observed a single time. The sample was memory CD4+ T cells from PBMCs. These receptors all stem from a man between 18 and 35 years old in good health. Some clones in this sample may be carry-over from other donors' samples. The CDR3 runs from the conserved cysteine through the conserved F or W. A D gene is named only where the DNA matches it firmly. A clone size is listed for some rows: how often the clone was seen (once, few, many), or a class if it is expanded.

>.|TRBJ2-7|TRBD1|TRBV15
CATSRDRDSYEQYF
TGTGCCACCAGCAGAGATAGGGACAGCTACGAGCAGTACTTC
>.|TRBJ2-1|.|TRBV28
CASSSGAYNEQFF
TGTGCCAGCAGTTCTGGCGCCTACAATGAGCAGTTCTTC
>.|TRBJ2-2|TRBD1|TRBV7-3
CASSFLTGSTGELFF
TGTGCCAGCAGCTTTTTGACAGGGAGTACCGGGGAGCTGTTTTTT
>.|TRBJ1-3|.|TRBV5-1
CASSLNARGGNTIYF
TGCGCCAGCAGCTTAAACGCAAGAGGTGGAAACACCATATATTTT
>few|TRBJ2-1|.|TRBV6-6
CASSYQWGEQFF
TGTGCCAGCAGTTACCAGTGGGGTGAGCAGTTCTTC
>.|TRBJ2-6|.|TRBV30
CAWGTRQRAGANVLTF
TGTGCCTGGGGAACGCGTCAAAGGGCTGGGGCCAACGTCCTGACTTTC
>.|TRBJ2-2|.|TRBV5-1
CASSLPSSAITGELFF
TGCGCCAGCAGCCTCCCGAGTAGTGCCATAACCGGGGAGCTGTTTTTT
>many|TRBJ2-6|TRBD2|TRBV27
CASSSRPAWEGSSGANVLTF
TGTGCCAGCAGTTCCCGGCCCGCCTGGGAGGGAAGCTCTGGGGCCAACGTCCTGACTTTC
>many|TRBJ2-3|.|TRBV7-9
CASSFVFGDTQYF
TGTGCCAGCAGCTTTGTCTTCGGTGATACGCAGTATTTT
>.|TRBJ2-7|.|TRBV10-1
CATQDSFYEQYF
TGCGCCACCCAGGACAGTTTCTACGAGCAGTACTTC
>.|TRBJ2-1|TRBD2|TRBV20-1
CSASREGRQFF
TGCAGTGCTAGCCGGGAGGGGCGGCAGTTCTTC
>once|TRBJ2-7|.|TRBV5-8
CASSFGSVYEQYF
TGTGCCAGCAGCTTTGGGTCCGTATACGAGCAGTACTTC
>.|TRBJ2-3|.|TRBV30
CAWSPGLPGGDTQYF
TGTGCCTGGAGCCCGGGACTCCCTGGGGGAGATACGCAGTATTTT
>.|TRBJ1-2|.|TRBV29-1
CSVESQPGIGYTF
TGCAGCGTTGAGTCACAGCCGGGTATAGGCTACACCTTC
>.|TRBJ2-7|.|TRBV19
CASSRTDRYEQYF
TGTGCCAGTAGTAGGACAGATCGCTACGAGCAGTACTTC
>.|TRBJ1-5|.|TRBV6-1
CASSELGGPQHF
TGTGCCAGCAGTGAGTTGGGTGGGCCCCAGCATTTT
>.|TRBJ2-7|TRBD2|TRBV5-1
CASSLSGRASDEQYF
TGCGCCAGCAGCTTGTCTGGGAGGGCCTCGGACGAGCAGTACTTC
>many|TRBJ1-2|TRBD1|TRBV30
CAWVRGAGGGYTF
TGTGCCTGGGTTCGCGGGGCAGGGGGTGGCTACACCTTC
>.|TRBJ2-7|.|TRBV5-6
CASSFGATSYEQYF
TGTGCCAGCAGCTTTGGGGCAACCTCCTACGAGCAGTACTTC
>.|TRBJ2-7|.|TRBV29-1
CSVVGRGGDEQYF
TGCAGCGTTGTGGGCAGGGGTGGTGACGAGCAGTACTTC
>.|TRBJ1-1|.|TRBV15
CATSRPRRGGNTEAFF
TGTGCCACCAGCAGACCCCGTAGAGGCGGGAACACTGAAGCTTTCTTT
>.|TRBJ2-1|TRBD2|TRBV5-1
CASSPIQGAGGPYNEQFF
TGCGCCAGCAGCCCAATCCAGGGAGCGGGAGGGCCGTACAATGAGCAGTTCTTC
>.|TRBJ1-4|.|TRBV28
CASSPPGRSYEKLFF
TGTGCCAGCAGTCCCCCGGGACGGTCGTACGAAAAACTGTTTTTT
>.|TRBJ1-3|.|TRBV9
CASAVNSGNTIYF
TGTGCCAGCGCGGTTAACTCTGGAAACACCATATATTTT
>once|TRBJ2-7|.|TRBV5-1
CASSSNSGYHEQYF
TGCGCCAGCAGCTCGAATTCGGGTTACCATGAGCAGTACTTC
>.|TRBJ1-1|.|TRBV9
CASSVADTYTEAFF
TGTGCCAGCAGCGTAGCTGACACGTACACTGAAGCTTTCTTT
>.|TRBJ2-7|TRBD2|TRBV7-2
CASSLGPSGRTNSYEQYF
TGTGCCAGCAGCTTAGGGCCCAGCGGGAGGACCAACTCCTACGAGCAGTACTTC
>.|TRBJ1-5|.|TRBV29-1
CSVSIGSGEQPQHF
TGCAGCGTCTCGATTGGGTCGGGGGAACAGCCCCAGCATTTT
>.|TRBJ2-5|TRBD2|TRBV5-1
CASSNSLAGETQYF
TGCGCCAGCAGCAATTCTCTAGCGGGAGAGACCCAGTACTTC
>few|TRBJ2-1|TRBD1|TRBV5-1
CASKRVTGAYNEQFF
TGCGCCAGCAAGAGAGTGACAGGGGCCTACAATGAGCAGTTCTTC
>.|TRBJ2-7|TRBD1|TRBV6-5
CASRRGQGVSYEQYF
TGTGCCAGCAGAAGAGGACAGGGTGTTTCCTACGAGCAGTACTTC
>.|TRBJ1-1|TRBD1|TRBV7-2
CASSANRGGDTEAFF
TGTGCCAGCAGCGCAAACAGGGGTGGTGACACTGAAGCTTTCTTT
>.|TRBJ2-7|.|TRBV27
CASSRGAGYEQYF
TGTGCCAGCAGTCGCGGGGCAGGCTACGAGCAGTACTTC
>.|TRBJ2-1|TRBD2|TRBV5-1
CASSILAGGGYNEQFF
TGCGCCAGCAGCATATTAGCGGGAGGGGGATACAATGAGCAGTTCTTC
>.|TRBJ2-2|TRBD2|TRBV19
CASSRPASGNTGELFF
TGTGCCAGTAGCCGCCCGGCTAGCGGGAACACCGGGGAGCTGTTTTTT
>.|TRBJ1-4|TRBD1|TRBV5-1
CASSNTPGQLNEKLFF
TGCGCCAGCAGCAACACCCCGGGACAGCTAAATGAAAAACTGTTTTTT
>.|TRBJ2-1|.|TRBV5-1
CASSRTGTTYNEQFF
TGCGCCAGCAGCCGAACCGGGACAACATACAATGAGCAGTTCTTC
>.|TRBJ2-1|.|TRBV7-2
CASSSDPSRVGQFF
TGTGCCAGCAGCTCAGACCCCTCTAGGGTTGGGCAGTTCTTC
>.|TRBJ2-7|.|TRBV28
CATNTGWEQYF
TGTGCCACCAACACAGGGTGGGAGCAGTACTTC
>.|TRBJ2-3|.|TRBV29-1
CSALERETQYF
TGCAGCGCCTTAGAACGGGAGACGCAGTATTTT
>few|TRBJ1-1|.|TRBV2
CASSVGVNTEAFF
TGTGCCAGCTCGGTGGGGGTGAATACTGAAGCTTTCTTT
>.|TRBJ1-5|.|TRBV30
CAWTLGQLGLGSNQPQHF
TGTGCCTGGACACTCGGACAGCTCGGTTTGGGTAGCAATCAGCCCCAGCATTTT
>.|TRBJ1-1|.|TRBV27
CASSSQGRGGLGAFF
TGTGCCAGCAGTTCTCAAGGTAGGGGAGGGCTCGGAGCTTTCTTT
>.|TRBJ1-2|.|TRBV6-1
CASSELSWTANANYGYTF
TGTGCCAGCAGTGAATTGTCATGGACAGCGAATGCCAACTATGGCTACACCTTC